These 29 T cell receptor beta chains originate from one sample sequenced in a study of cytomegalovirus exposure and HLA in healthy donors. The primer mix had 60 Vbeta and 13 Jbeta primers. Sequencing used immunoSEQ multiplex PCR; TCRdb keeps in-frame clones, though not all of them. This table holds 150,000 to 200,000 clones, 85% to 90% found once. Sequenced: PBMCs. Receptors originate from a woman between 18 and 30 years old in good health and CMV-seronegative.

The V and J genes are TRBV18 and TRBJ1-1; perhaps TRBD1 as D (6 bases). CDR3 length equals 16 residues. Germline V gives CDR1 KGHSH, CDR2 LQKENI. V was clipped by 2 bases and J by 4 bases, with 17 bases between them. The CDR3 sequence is CASSPASTGRGTEAFF. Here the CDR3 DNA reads TGTGCCAGCTCACCAGCGTCCACAGGGAGGGGCACTGAAGCTTTCTTT.

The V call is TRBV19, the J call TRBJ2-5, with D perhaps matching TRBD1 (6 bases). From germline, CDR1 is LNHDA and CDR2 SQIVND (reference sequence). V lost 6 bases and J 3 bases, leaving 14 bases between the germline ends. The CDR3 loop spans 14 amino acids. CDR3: CASRGRTAKETQYF. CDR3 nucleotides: TGTGCCAGTAGGGGCCGGACAGCGAAAGAGACCCAGTACTTC.

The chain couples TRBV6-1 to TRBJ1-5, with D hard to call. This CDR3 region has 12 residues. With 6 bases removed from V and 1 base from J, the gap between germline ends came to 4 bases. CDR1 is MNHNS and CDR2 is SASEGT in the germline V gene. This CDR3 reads CASRQSNQPQHF. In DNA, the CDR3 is TGTGCCAGCAGACAGAGCAATCAGCCCCAGCATTTT.

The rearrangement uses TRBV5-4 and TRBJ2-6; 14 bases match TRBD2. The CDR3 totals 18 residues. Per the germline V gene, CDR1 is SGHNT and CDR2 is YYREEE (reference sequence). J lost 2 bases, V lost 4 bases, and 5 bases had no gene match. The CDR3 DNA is TGTGCCAGCAGCCAGAAGACTAGCGGGAGGGCTGGGGCCAACGTCCTGACTTTC. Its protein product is CASSQKTSGRAGANVLTF.

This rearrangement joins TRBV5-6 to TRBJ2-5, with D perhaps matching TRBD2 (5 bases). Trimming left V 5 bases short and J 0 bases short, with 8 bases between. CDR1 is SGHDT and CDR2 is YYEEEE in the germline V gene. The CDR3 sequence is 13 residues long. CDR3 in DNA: TGTGCCAGCAGAACGGGGTACCAAGAGACCCAGTACTTC. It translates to CASRTGYQETQYF.

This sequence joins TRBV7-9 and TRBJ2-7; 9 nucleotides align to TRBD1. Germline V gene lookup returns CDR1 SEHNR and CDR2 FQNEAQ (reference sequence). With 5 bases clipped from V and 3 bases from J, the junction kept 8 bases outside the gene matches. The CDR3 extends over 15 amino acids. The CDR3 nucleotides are TGTGCCAGCAGCCTTTTCCGGACAGGGGACTACGAGCAGTACTTC. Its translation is CASSLFRTGDYEQYF.

CDR3 sequence reads: CASSLDRDGYTF. Written as DNA, the CDR3 is TGCGCCAGCAGCTTGGACAGAGACGGCTACACCTTC. The J gene is TRBJ1-2, the V gene TRBV5-1; D unclear. The CDR3 sequence is 12 residues long. The germline CDR1 and CDR2 sequences are SGHRS and YFSETQ. The V end lost 0 bases, the J end lost 8 bases, and 8 bases lay between the germline ends.

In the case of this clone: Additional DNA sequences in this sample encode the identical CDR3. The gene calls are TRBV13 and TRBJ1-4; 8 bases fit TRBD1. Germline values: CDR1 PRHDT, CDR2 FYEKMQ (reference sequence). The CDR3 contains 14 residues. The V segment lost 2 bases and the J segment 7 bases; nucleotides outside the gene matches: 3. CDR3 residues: CASSLQGAGEKLFF. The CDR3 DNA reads TGTGCCAGCAGCTTACAGGGGGCGGGTGAAAAACTGTTTTTT.

In DNA, the CDR3 is TGTGCCATTCCACAGAATGACGGCCCTACCACTGAAGCTTTCTTT. Translating it yields CAIPQNDGPTTEAFF. The chain is built from TRBV6-1 and TRBJ1-1; D not resolved. Germline V gene sequence: CDR1 MNHNS, CDR2 SASEGT. The germline V and J ends were trimmed by 10 bases and 4 bases, with 22 bases remaining between them. The length of the CDR3 is 15 residues.

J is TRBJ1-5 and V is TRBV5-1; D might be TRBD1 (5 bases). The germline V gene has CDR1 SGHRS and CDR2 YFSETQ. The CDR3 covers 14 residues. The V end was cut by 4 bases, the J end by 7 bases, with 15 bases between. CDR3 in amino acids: CASSPLWGQQPQHF. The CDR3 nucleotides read TGCGCCAGCAGCCCGCTATGGGGCCAACAGCCCCAGCATTTT.

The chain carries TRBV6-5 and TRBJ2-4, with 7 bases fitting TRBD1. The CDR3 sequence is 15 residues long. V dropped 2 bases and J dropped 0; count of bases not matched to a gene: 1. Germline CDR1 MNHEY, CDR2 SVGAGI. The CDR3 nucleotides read TGTGCCAGCAGTTACCAGGGGGAAGCCAAAAACATTCAGTACTTC. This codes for CASSYQGEAKNIQYF.

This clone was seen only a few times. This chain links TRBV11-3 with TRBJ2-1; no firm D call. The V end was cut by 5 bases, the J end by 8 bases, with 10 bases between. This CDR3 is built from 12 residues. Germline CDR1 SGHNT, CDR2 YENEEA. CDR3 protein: CASSPLSHEQFF. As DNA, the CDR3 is TGTGCCAGCAGCCCCCTAAGCCATGAGCAGTTCTTC.

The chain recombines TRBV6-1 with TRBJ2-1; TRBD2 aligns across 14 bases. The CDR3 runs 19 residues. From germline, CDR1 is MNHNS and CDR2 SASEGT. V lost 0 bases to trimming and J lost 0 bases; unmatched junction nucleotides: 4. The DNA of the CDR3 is TGTGCCAGCAGTGAAGCTGGACTAGCGGGGGGACTCTCCTACAATGAGCAGTTCTTC. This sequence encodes CASSEAGLAGGLSYNEQFF.

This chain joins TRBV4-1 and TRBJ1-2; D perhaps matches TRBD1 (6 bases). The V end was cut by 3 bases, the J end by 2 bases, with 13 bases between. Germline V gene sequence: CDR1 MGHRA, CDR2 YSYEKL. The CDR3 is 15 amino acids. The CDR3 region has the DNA TGCGCCAGCAGCCAGGCCTTTCAGGGGAACTATGGCTACACCTTC. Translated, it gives CASSQAFQGNYGYTF.

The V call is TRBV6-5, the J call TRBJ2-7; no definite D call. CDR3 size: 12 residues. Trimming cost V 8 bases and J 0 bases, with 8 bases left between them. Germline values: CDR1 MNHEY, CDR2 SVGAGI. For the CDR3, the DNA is TGTGCCAGCGGAAGGAGCTCCTACGAGCAGTACTTC. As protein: CASGRSSYEQYF.

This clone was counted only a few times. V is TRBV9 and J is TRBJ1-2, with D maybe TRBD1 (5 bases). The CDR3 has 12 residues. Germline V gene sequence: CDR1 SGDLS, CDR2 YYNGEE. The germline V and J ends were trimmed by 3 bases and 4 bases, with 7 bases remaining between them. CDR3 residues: CASSGGAYGYTF. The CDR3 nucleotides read TGTGCCAGCAGCGGGGGCGCCTATGGCTACACCTTC.

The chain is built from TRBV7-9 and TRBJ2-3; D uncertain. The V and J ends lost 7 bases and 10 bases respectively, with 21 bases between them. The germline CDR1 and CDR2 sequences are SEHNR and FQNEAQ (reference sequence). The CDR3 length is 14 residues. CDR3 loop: CASTLRSEAFAQYF. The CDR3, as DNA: TGTGCCAGCACACTGCGCAGTGAGGCATTCGCGCAGTATTTT.

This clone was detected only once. As DNA, the CDR3 is TGTGCCAGCAGCTCCTCAGCGGGAGCGTGGAATGAGCAGTTCTTC. Translated: CASSSSAGAWNEQFF. This sequence joins TRBV5-6 and TRBJ2-1; 8 bases line up with TRBD2. This CDR3 comprises 15 residues. In germline, CDR1 is SGHDT, CDR2 YYEEEE. J gave up 7 bases and V 3 bases, and 9 bases lay outside the gene matches. Using reference TRBV5-6 and TRBJ2-1 for the parts outside the CDR3, the full variable domain is DAGVTQSPTHLIKTRGQQVTLRCSPKSGHDTVSWYQQALGQGPQFIFQYYEEEERQRGNFPDRFSGHQFPNYSSELNVNALLLGDSALYLCASSSSAGAWNEQFFGPGTRLTVL.

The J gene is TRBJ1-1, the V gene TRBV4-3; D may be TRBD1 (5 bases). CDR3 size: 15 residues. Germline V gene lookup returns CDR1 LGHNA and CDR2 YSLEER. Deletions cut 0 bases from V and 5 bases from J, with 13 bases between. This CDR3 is CASSQDQWGRTEAFF. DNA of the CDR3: TGCGCCAGCAGCCAAGATCAATGGGGGAGGACTGAAGCTTTCTTT.

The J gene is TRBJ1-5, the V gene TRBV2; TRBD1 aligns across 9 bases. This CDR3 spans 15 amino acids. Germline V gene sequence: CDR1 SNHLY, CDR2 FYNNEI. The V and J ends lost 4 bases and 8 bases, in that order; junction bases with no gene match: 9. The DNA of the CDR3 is TGTGCCAGCAGTGCCCACAGGGGGCAAGTCAAGCCCCAGCATTTT. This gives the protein CASSAHRGQVKPQHF.

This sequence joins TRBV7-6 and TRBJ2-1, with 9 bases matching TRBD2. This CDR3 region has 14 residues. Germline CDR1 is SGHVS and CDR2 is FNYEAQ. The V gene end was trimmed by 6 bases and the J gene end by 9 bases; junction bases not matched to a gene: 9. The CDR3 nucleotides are TGTGCCAGCAGTTTTAGCGGGAGCCTCGGTGAGCAGTTCTTC. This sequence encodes CASSFSGSLGEQFF.

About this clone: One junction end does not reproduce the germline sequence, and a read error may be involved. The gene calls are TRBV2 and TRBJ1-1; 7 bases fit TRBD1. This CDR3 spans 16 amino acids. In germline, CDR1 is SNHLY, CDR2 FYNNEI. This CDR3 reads CASSEEYGQAYTEASF. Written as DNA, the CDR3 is TGTGCCAGCAGTGAAGAGTATGGACAGGCGTACACTGAAGCTTCCTTT. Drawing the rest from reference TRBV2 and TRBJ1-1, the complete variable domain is EPEVTQTPSHQVTQMGQEVILRCVPISNHLYFYWYRQILGQKVEFLVSFYNNEISEKSEIFDDQFSVERPDGSNFTLKIRSTKLEDSAMYFCASSEEYGQAYTEASFGQGTRLTVV.

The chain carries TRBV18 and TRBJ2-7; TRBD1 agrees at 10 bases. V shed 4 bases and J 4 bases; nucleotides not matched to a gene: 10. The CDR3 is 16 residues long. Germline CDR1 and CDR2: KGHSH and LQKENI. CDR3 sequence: CASSQTGTGAGYEQYF. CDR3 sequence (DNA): TGTGCCAGCTCACAAACCGGGACAGGGGCCGGATACGAGCAGTACTTC.

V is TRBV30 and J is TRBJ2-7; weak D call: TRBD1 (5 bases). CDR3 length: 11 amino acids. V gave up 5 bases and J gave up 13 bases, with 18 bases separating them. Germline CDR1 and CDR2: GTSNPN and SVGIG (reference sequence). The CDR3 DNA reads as TGTGCCTGGGGTGGGCCAGGGCTTAACTACTTC. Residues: CAWGGPGLNYF. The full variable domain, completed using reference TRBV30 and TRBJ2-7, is SQTIHQWPATLVQPVGSPLSLECTVEGTSNPNLYWYRQAAGRGLQLLFYSVGIGQISSEVPQNLSASRPQDRQFILSSKKLLLSDSGFYLCAWGGPGLNYFGPGTRLTVT.

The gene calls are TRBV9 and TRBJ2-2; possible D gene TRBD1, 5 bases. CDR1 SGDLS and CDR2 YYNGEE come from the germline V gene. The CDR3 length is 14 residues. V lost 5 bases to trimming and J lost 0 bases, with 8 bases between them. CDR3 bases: TGTGCCAGCAGACAGGAAGCGAACACCGGGGAGCTGTTTTTT. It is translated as CASRQEANTGELFF.

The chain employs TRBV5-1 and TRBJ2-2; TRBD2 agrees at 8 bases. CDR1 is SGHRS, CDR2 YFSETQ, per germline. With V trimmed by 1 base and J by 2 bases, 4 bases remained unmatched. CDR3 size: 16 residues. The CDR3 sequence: CASSLQRGYNTGELFF. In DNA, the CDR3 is TGCGCCAGCAGCTTGCAGCGGGGGTATAACACCGGGGAGCTGTTTTTT.

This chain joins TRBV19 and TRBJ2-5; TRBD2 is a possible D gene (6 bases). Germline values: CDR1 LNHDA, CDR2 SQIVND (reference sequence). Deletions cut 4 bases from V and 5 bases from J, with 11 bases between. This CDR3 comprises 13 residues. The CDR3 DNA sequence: TGTGCCAGTAGTACCATTGCGGGGGAGACCCAGTACTTC. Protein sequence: CASSTIAGETQYF.

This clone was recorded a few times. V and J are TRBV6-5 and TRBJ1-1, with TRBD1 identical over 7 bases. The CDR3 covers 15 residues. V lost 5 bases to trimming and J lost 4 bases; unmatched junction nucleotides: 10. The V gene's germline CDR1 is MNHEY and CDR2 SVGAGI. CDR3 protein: CASSAKGAESTEAFF. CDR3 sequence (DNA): TGTGCCAGCAGTGCCAAGGGGGCAGAGAGCACTGAAGCTTTCTTT.

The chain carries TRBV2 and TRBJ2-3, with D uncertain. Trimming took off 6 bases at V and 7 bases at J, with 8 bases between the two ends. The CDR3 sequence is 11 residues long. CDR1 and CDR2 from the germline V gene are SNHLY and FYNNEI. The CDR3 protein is CASREHNTQYF. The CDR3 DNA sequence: TGTGCCAGCAGGGAACACAATACGCAGTATTTT.